The 10 T cell receptor beta chains given below trace back to one sample, sequenced in a study of blood T cell repertoires in COVID-19. The repertoire was sequenced with immunoSEQ multiplex PCR; TCRdb's copy has only in-frame clones and lacks some. The data show about 250,000 clones, 86% seen once. Sample: peripheral blood. The receptors shown here come from a woman at least 80 years old with COVID-19, enrolled during active disease.

The chain joins TRBV29-1 to TRBJ1-1, with TRBD1 matching over 7 bases. Germline V CDR1 and CDR2: SQVTM, ANQGSEA. V gave up 2 bases and J gave up 4 bases; unmatched junction bases: 4. The CDR3 is made up of 13 amino acids. Written as DNA, the CDR3 is TGCAGCGTTGAAATACAGGGGAGCACTGAAGCTTTCTTT. It codes for CSVEIQGSTEAFF.

The V and J genes are TRBV4-2 and TRBJ1-5; D possibly corresponds to TRBD1 (5 bases). This CDR3 contains 15 residues. CDR1 and CDR2 (germline): LGHNA, YNFKEQ. Trimming removed 4 bases at V and 0 bases at J, with 10 bases between. The DNA of the CDR3 is TGTGCCAGCAGCCCCAGGGAGGGTAGCAATCAGCCCCAGCATTTT. Protein: CASSPREGSNQPQHF.

A word on this clone: The sample holds other DNA sequences that translate to the same CDR3. The chain uses TRBV18 and TRBJ1-5, with a weak D call TRBD1 (5 bases). Deletions cut 6 bases from V and 2 bases from J, with 11 bases between. Germline loops: CDR1 KGHSH, CDR2 LQKENI. This CDR3 spans 14 amino acids. The CDR3: CASSPDSGNQPQHF. The CDR3, as DNA: TGTGCCAGCTCTCCCGACAGTGGCAATCAGCCCCAGCATTTT.

This chain links TRBV9 with TRBJ2-3; 11 bases fit TRBD2. Trimming at V came to 4 bases and at J to 4 bases, leaving 8 bases not matched to a gene. This CDR3 region has 16 residues. CDR1 SGDLS and CDR2 YYNGEE come from the germline V gene. Written as DNA, the CDR3 is TGTGCCAGCAGCCCTGACGGACTAGCGGGTTCAGATACGCAGTATTTT. Amino acids: CASSPDGLAGSDTQYF.

The J gene is TRBJ2-7, the V gene TRBV28; D perhaps matches TRBD1 (6 bases). Trimming pared 6 bases from V and 4 bases from J, leaving 13 bases between. The CDR3 is 13 amino acids. Germline V lookup: CDR1 MDHEN, CDR2 SYDVKM. The CDR3 here is CASRGPGVYEQYV. The CDR3 coding sequence is TGTGCCAGCAGGGGACCAGGGGTTTACGAGCAGTACGTC.

V and J are TRBV4-1 and TRBJ1-3, with 7 bases that match TRBD1. CDR1 is MGHRA and CDR2 is YSYEKL in the germline V gene. The CDR3 has 15 residues. V trimming: 3 bases; J trimming: 6 bases; junction bases outside the gene matches: 8. The CDR3 region has the DNA TGCGCCAGCAGCCAGACAGGGTCGGGTGAAAACACCATATATTTT. It translates to CASSQTGSGENTIYF.

CDR3 sequence: CATISIDRGRVSNQPQHF. CDR3 in DNA: TGTGCCACTATTAGCATCGACAGGGGGCGGGTTAGCAATCAGCCCCAGCATTTT. The J gene is TRBJ1-5, the V gene TRBV28; 10 bases line up with TRBD1. Trimming cost V 10 bases and J 0 bases; bases outside gene matches: 15. The V gene's germline CDR1 is MDHEN and CDR2 SYDVKM. CDR3 size: 18 residues.

The chain uses TRBV9 and TRBJ1-4; 8 bases are a match to TRBD1. Germline V gene data show CDR1 as SGDLS and CDR2 as YYNGEE. This CDR3 spans 15 amino acids. V was pared by 0 bases and J by 4 bases, with 2 bases of the junction left unmatched. CDR3 protein: CASSVGTGGNEKLFF. The CDR3, as DNA: TGTGCCAGCAGCGTAGGTACAGGGGGTAATGAAAAACTGTTTTTT.

The chain recombines TRBV27 with TRBJ2-7, with unresolved D. The CDR3 spans 15 residues. The germline V gene has CDR1 MNHEY and CDR2 SMNVEV (reference sequence). Trimming pared 4 bases from V and 1 base from J, leaving 14 bases between. CDR3 residues: CASSSPTLGSYEQYF. CDR3 nucleotide sequence: TGTGCCAGCAGTTCTCCAACCCTCGGGTCCTACGAGCAGTACTTC.

The chain uses TRBV7-9 and TRBJ1-1; a weak D match, TRBD1 (6 bases). Germline V gene sequence: CDR1 SEHNR, CDR2 FQNEAQ (reference sequence). V was trimmed by 1 base and J by 2 bases, leaving 11 bases between them. The CDR3 totals 15 residues. The CDR3 DNA is TGTGCCAGCAGCTTAGTCTCAGGGGCCAACACTGAAGCTTTCTTT. This sequence encodes CASSLVSGANTEAFF.